Detailed here is one T cell receptor (beta chain). By how much of the sample it makes up, this clonotype is medium-sized (0.01 to 0.1%). Its antigen is not yet known. No base-level quality is on record; no much larger clone is a single base apart. This sample was included in a study of spatial heterogeneity in lung cancer (dated by TCRdb to the late 2010s). Study-wide context: Beta-chain transcripts were consistently detected in greater numbers than alpha-chain transcripts, which likely reflects a higher abundance of beta-chain transcripts. In the raw uncorrected reads, each unique combination of TCR and UMI appeared more than ten times on average. In non-small cell lung cancer, the study quantitatively compared TCR alpha and beta repertoires across several tumor regions, matched nontumor lung, and blood. Nonsynonymous mutation counts, determined by whole-exome sequencing of tumor tissue, were related to TCR repertoire features. Both alpha and beta chains were TCR-sequenced in approximately 220 tumor regions, approximately 67 matched nontumor lung samples and around 54 PBMC samples obtained at surgery.

The sample's time point label is to be understood as: sample taken at primary tumor resection. The donors were some 72 patients from the lung TRACERx cohort who had early-stage, untreated non-small cell lung cancer. TCR sequencing used whole RNA extracted from tumor and nontumor lung tissue, or from cryopreserved PBMC samples, without cell sorting. Only patients for whom sufficient RNA was available from at least two tumor regions were selected for TCR sequencing. A lung pathologist reviewed the tumor and adjacent nontumor lung specimens before the specimens were selected. On the study overall, not on this receptor specifically: Additional single-cell paired TCR alpha and beta sequencing was considered necessary to confirm, at a functional level, the hypothesis that regional TCRs recognize regional mutations.

Library prep was done by 5' RACE. Sequencing was performed on a NextSeq 500. In the TCR library protocol, a unique molecular identifier was attached to each TCR cDNA molecule so that PCR and sequencing errors could be corrected. The paper's data handling went like this. TCR identification, UMI-based error correction and CDR3 extraction were performed with Decombinator tools. Expanded TCRs were defined as those above a frequency of 2 per 1,000, corresponding to the top 1% of the tumor frequency distribution. Renyi diversity was calculated using the R vegan package after each repertoire was subsampled 100 times to 5,000 TCRs. CDR3 similarity networks were built from amino acid triplet string-kernel similarity, connecting CDR3s with pairwise similarity above 0.82. The public reads were quality trimmed at Q25 with fastp and then assembled into clones with MiXCR by TCRdb, keeping productive beta chains. Rows matching on CDR3 protein sequence are summarized as one entry with the most common DNA and genes. TCRdb assigned the V and J calls; the authors' analysis was not used. Counted in this sample were approximately 2,000 distinct CDR3 sequences; roughly 23% of them appeared once. Of the sample, about 15% is held by the ten largest clones.

V drops 3 bases and J drops 4 bases, leaving 13 bases in between. In the germline V gene, CDR1 corresponds to MNHEY and CDR2 to SVGAGI. Including the terminal cysteine and phenylalanine, the CDR3 comprises 14 residues. Only the CDR3 region is kept as DNA, spanning 42 bases read in frame from base 1. The material was normal lung tissue next to the tumor, obtained at surgery. The V and J genes are TRBV6-5 and TRBJ2-7, with no confidently assigned D gene. The sequence came from a male donor with early-stage non-small cell lung cancer. The bases read TGTGCCAGCAGTTATACTATTCTCGGATACGAGCAGTACTTC. Its protein reads: CASSYTILGYEQYF.